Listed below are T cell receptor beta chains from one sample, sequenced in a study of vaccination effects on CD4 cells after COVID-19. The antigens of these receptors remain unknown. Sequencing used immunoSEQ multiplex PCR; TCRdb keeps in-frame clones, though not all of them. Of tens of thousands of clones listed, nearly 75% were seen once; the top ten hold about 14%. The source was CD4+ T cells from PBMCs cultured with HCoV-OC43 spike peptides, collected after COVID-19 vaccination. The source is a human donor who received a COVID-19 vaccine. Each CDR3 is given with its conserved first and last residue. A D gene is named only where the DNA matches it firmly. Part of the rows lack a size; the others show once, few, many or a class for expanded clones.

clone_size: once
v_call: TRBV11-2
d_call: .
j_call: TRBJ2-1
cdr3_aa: CASSPEIWGSNEQFF
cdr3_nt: TGTGCCAGCAGCCCCGAAATATGGGGGTCCAATGAGCAGTTCTTC

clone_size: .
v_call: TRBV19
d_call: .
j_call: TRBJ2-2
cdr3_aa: CASKGMTGRTGELFF
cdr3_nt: TGTGCCAGTAAAGGAATGACAGGGAGGACCGGGGAGCTGTTTTTT

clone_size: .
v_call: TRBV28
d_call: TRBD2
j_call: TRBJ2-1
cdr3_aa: CASRSLAGANEQFF
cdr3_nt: TGTGCCAGCAGGTCCCTAGCGGGGGCTAATGAGCAGTTCTTC

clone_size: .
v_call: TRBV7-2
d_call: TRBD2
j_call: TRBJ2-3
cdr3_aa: CASSAGGRAGTDTQYF
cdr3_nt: TGTGCCAGCAGCGCAGGCGGGAGGGCCGGGACAGATACGCAGTATTTT

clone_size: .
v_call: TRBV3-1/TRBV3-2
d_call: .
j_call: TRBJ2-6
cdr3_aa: CASSRKSRTGANVLTF
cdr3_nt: TGTGCCAGCAGCCGTAAGTCCCGGACAGGGGCCAACGTCCTGACTTTC

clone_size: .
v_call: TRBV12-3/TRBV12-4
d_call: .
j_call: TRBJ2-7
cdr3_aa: CASSLLAGIEQYF
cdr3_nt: TGTGCCAGCAGTTTACTGGCTGGGATCGAGCAGTACTTC

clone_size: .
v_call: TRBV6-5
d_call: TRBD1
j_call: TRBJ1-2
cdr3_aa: CASSRDRGNYGYTF
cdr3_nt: TGTGCCAGCAGTAGGGACAGGGGGAACTATGGCTACACCTTC

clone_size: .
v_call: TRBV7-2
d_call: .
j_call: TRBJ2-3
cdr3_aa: CASSFSDTQYF
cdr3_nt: TGTGCCAGCAGCTTTTCAGATACGCAGTATTTT

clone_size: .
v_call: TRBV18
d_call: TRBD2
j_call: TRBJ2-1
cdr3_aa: CASSPLSGRENEQFF
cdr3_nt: TGTGCCAGCTCACCTTTGAGCGGGAGGGAGAATGAGCAGTTCTTC

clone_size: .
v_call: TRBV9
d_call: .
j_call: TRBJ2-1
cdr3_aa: CASSVGSPDNEQFF
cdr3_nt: TGTGCCAGCAGCGTAGGTTCACCGGACAATGAGCAGTTCTTC

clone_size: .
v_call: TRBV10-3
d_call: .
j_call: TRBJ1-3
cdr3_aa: CAIRAALGTGNTIYF
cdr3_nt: TGTGCCATCAGGGCAGCATTGGGGACTGGAAACACCATATATTTT

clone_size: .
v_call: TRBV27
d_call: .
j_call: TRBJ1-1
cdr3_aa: CASSLYRNTEAFF
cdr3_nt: TGTGCCAGCAGTTTATATCGGAACACTGAAGCTTTCTTT

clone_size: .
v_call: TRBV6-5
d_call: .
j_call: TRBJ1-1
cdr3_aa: CASGKIGNTEAFF
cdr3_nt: TGTGCCAGCGGCAAGATTGGGAACACTGAAGCTTTCTTT

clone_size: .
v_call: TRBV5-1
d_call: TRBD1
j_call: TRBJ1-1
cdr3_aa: CASSLREKRGPGGTEAFF
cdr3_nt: TGCGCCAGCAGCTTGCGGGAAAAAAGGGGGCCCGGGGGGACTGAAGCTTTCTTT

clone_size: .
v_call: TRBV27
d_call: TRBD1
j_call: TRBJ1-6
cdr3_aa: CASSDRQGYLHF
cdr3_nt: TGTGCCAGCAGTGATAGACAGGGGTATCTCCACTTT

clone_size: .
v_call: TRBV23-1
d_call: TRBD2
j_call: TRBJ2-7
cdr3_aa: CASSQVAGLAGFYEQYF
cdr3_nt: TGCGCCAGCAGTCAAGTCGCCGGACTAGCGGGGTTCTACGAGCAGTACTTC

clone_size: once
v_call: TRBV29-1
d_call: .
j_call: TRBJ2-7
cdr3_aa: CSVEAPGAIYEQYF
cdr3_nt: TGCAGCGTTGAAGCCCCAGGGGCTATCTACGAGCAGTACTTC

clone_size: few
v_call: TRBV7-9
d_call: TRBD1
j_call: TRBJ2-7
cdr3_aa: CASSRPGQGRWAQYF
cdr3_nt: TGTGCCAGCAGCCGACCGGGACAGGGGCGATGGGCGCAGTACTTC

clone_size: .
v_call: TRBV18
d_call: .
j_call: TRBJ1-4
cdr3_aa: CASSPPMAENEKLFF
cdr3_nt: TGTGCCAGCTCACCACCGATGGCTGAAAATGAAAAACTGTTTTTT

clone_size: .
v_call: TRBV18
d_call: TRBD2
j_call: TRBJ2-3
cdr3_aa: CASSPQRTSSDTQYF
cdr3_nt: TGTGCCAGCTCACCACAAAGGACTAGTTCGGATACGCAGTATTTT

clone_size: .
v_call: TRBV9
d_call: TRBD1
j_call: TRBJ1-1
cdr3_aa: CASSATGDVTEAFF
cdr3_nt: TGTGCCAGCAGCGCAACAGGGGATGTCACTGAAGCTTTCTTT

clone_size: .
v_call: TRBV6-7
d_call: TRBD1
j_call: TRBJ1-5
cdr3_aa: CASERQGKWNQPQHF
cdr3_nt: TGTGCCAGCGAACGACAGGGAAAATGGAATCAGCCCCAGCATTTT

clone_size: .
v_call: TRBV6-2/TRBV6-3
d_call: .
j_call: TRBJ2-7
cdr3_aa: CASSDPWEQYF
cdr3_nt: TGTGCCAGCAGTGACCCTTGGGAGCAGTACTTC

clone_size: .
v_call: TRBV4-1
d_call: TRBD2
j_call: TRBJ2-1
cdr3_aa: CASSQDKASGRTEQFF
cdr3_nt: TGCGCCAGCAGCCAAGATAAGGCTAGCGGGAGGACTGAGCAGTTCTTC

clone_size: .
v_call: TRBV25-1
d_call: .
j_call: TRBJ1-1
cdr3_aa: CASSDHRTTEAFF
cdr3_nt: TGTGCCAGCAGCGATCACCGGACCACTGAAGCTTTCTTT

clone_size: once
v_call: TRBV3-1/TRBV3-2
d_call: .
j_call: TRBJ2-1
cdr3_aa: CASSQDGGFSEQFF
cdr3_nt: TGTGCCAGCAGCCAAGATGGGGGATTCTCTGAGCAGTTCTTC

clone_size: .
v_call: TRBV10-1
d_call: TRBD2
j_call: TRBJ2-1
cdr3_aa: CASSPEGRRGNNEQFF
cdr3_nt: TGCGCCAGCAGCCCCGAGGGTCGGCGGGGGAACAATGAGCAGTTCTTC

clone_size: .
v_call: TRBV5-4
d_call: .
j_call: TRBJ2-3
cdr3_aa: CASSFDASTDTQYF
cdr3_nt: TGTGCCAGCAGCTTTGACGCTAGCACAGATACGCAGTATTTT